The 12 T cell receptor beta chains presented below share a single source sample, sequenced in a study of blood T cell repertoires in COVID-19. Assay: immunoSEQ multiplex PCR; the TCRdb copy retains only in-frame clones and omits some. The sample lists 330,000 or so clones; over 75% were seen once. The sequencing input was PBMCs or T cells enriched from blood (not recorded which). Every receptor here comes from a man aged 30 to 39 who had recovered from COVID-19.

The J gene is TRBJ1-1, the V gene TRBV7-3; D gene unclear. The CDR3 has 14 residues. Germline values: CDR1 SGHTA, CDR2 FQGTGA. The ends were cut back, 5 bases at V and 1 base at J, with 11 bases in the middle. Written as DNA, the CDR3 is TGTGCCAGCAGCCCCTCCTCAGGGAACACTGAAGCTTTCTTT. As protein: CASSPSSGNTEAFF.

The chain carries TRBV6-2 or TRBV6-3 and TRBJ1-5, with TRBD1 matching over 9 bases. CDR3 length: 13 residues. Germline V gene sequence: CDR1 MNHEY, CDR2 SVGEGT. V was pared by 4 bases and J by 6 bases, with 1 base of the junction left unmatched. This chain's CDR3 is CASSSDRGQPQHF. Written as DNA, the CDR3 is TGTGCCAGCAGTTCGGACAGGGGTCAGCCCCAGCATTTT.

The genes are TRBV12-5 and TRBJ2-3, with 10 bases fitting TRBD2. V lost 5 bases and J lost 3; bases outside the gene matches: 14. The CDR3 has 18 residues. Germline CDR1 reads LGHNT; CDR2 reads FRNRAP. The CDR3 nucleotides read TGTGCTAGTGGTCGGTCCCCCGGGGCTAGCGGGGGAACAGATACGCAGTATTTT. Amino acid sequence: CASGRSPGASGGTDTQYF. Filled out from reference TRBV12-5 and TRBJ2-3, the complete variable domain reads DARVTQTPRHKVTEMGQEVTMRCQPILGHNTVFWYRQTMMQGLELLAYFRNRAPLDDSGMPKDRFSAEMPDATLATLKIQPSEPRDSAVYFCASGRSPGASGGTDTQYFGPGTRLTVL.

The rearrangement joins TRBV5-1 to TRBJ1-2; 7 bases map to TRBD1. CDR1 SGHRS and CDR2 YFSETQ come from the germline V gene. The CDR3 spans 15 residues. The J segment lost 4 bases and the V segment lost 5 bases, leaving 11 bases of the junction unmatched. The CDR3 sequence is CASSTTGSRGYGYTF. The CDR3 coding sequence is TGCGCCAGCAGTACGACAGGGTCTCGAGGCTATGGCTACACCTTC.

Here the CDR3 DNA reads TGCGCCAGCAGCTTGAACTACGATACGCAGTATTTT. This gives the protein CASSLNYDTQYF. J is TRBJ2-3 and V is TRBV5-1; D is undetermined. The CDR3 runs to 12 residues. CDR1 SGHRS and CDR2 YFSETQ come from the germline V gene. V was shortened by 1 base and J by 6 bases, with 6 bases between the two germline ends. Looking up the rest from reference TRBV5-1 and TRBJ2-3 gives the full variable domain: KAGVTQTPRYLIKTRGQQVTLSCSPISGHRSVSWYQQTPGQGLQFLFEYFSETQRNKGNFPGRFSGRQFSNSRSEMNVSTLELGDSALYLCASSLNYDTQYFGPGTRLTVL.

The rearrangement joins TRBV9 to TRBJ1-4; D gene unclear. Germline CDR1 reads SGDLS; CDR2 reads YYNGEE. With 4 bases removed from V and 7 bases from J, the gap between germline ends came to 17 bases. This CDR3 spans 15 amino acids. The CDR3 bases are TGTGCCAGCAGCCCCCAAGCCGGGAGGATTGAAAAACTGTTTTTT. Translated, it gives CASSPQAGRIEKLFF.

The gene calls are TRBV11-2 and TRBJ1-2; TRBD1 aligns across 7 bases. The V and J ends lost 1 base and 8 bases, in that order; junction bases with no gene match: 13. Germline CDR1 SGHAT, CDR2 FQNNGV. CDR3 length equals 16 residues. CDR3 nucleotides: TGTGCCAGCAGCTTAGCAACAGGGGACAGTGGGCAAGGCTACACCTTC. Protein: CASSLATGDSGQGYTF.

The V call is TRBV12-3 or TRBV12-4, the J call TRBJ1-2; D remains ambiguous. This CDR3 spans 12 amino acids. V lost 5 bases, J lost 14 bases, and 18 bases lay in between. This CDR3 is CASSPQRVRWTF. The CDR3 DNA follows: TGTGCCAGCAGTCCGCAGAGGGTGCGTTGGACCTTC.

The V gene is TRBV30, the J gene TRBJ1-4, with a tentative D call TRBD1 (6 bases). V shed 0 bases and J shed 8 bases, with 19 bases lying between them. Per the germline V gene, CDR1 is GTSNPN and CDR2 is SVGIG (reference sequence). The CDR3 length is 16 residues. The CDR3 DNA reads TGTGCCTGGAGTGTAGGGTCGCAGGGGTCGCGGGAAAAACTGTTTTTT. It is translated as CAWSVGSQGSREKLFF.

This chain uses TRBV11-2 with TRBJ2-5, with unresolved D. This CDR3 region has 14 residues. Between the trimmed V and J ends, which lost 0 bases and 5 bases, there was a span of 10 bases. Germline CDR1 and CDR2: SGHAT and FQNNGV. CDR3 residues: CASSLDLERETQYF. CDR3 DNA: TGTGCCAGCAGCTTAGATCTTGAGAGGGAGACCCAGTACTTC.

The genes are TRBV4-2 and TRBJ2-3; the match to TRBD2 covers 11 bases. Germline assignment: CDR1 LGHNA and CDR2 YNFKEQ. This CDR3 contains 16 residues. J lost 0 bases, V lost 1 base, and 0 bases had no gene match. CDR3: CASSQGTSGSTDTQYF. CDR3 sequence (DNA): TGTGCCAGCAGCCAAGGGACTAGCGGGAGCACAGATACGCAGTATTTT.

J is TRBJ2-3 and V is TRBV5-1; perhaps TRBD2 as D (6 bases). Per the germline V gene, CDR1 is SGHRS and CDR2 is YFSETQ. CDR3 length equals 16 residues. Trimming removed 4 bases from V and 1 base from J, with 16 bases in between. The CDR3 protein is CASSPGQGGGTDTQYF. CDR3 DNA: TGCGCCAGCAGCCCCGGGCAGGGCGGGGGCACAGATACGCAGTATTTT.